This T cell receptor (beta chain) stems from a study of cytomegalovirus exposure and HLA in healthy donors. The PCR employed 60 Vbeta primers together with 13 Jbeta primers. TCRdb's copy holds only in-frame clones and misses some; the assay was immunoSEQ multiplex PCR. The sample has about 130,000 clones; 77% are singletons. The source is a male donor in good health and CMV-seropositive. Material for sequencing was PBMCs.

CDR3 in DNA: TGTGCCAGCAGCGCGAACATACCGGGACAGGGGATCTATGGCTACACCTTC. Residues: CASSANIPGQGIYGYTF. The chain links TRBV9 to TRBJ1-2; 10 positions agree with TRBD1. The CDR3 runs 17 residues. Germline CDR1 and CDR2: SGDLS and YYNGEE. V dropped 3 bases and J dropped 4; count of bases not matched to a gene: 12. Complete variable domain (other parts from reference TRBV9 and TRBJ1-2): DSGVTQTPKHLITATGQRVTLRCSPRSGDLSVYWYQQSLDQGLQFLIQYYNGEERAKGNILERFSAQQFPDLHSELNLSSLELGDSALYFCASSANIPGQGIYGYTFGSGTRLTVV.